This T cell receptor (beta chain) emerged from a study of blood T cell repertoires in COVID-19. Turning to the study itself: Sources were T cells, B-cell-depleted T cells, or PBMCs; the material itself was cDNA or gDNA.

This CDR3 is built from 13 residues. Germline V lookup: CDR1 SEHNR, CDR2 FQNEAQ (reference sequence). V lost 2 bases and J lost 3, with 7 bases in between. Under the authors' procedure: The authors estimated nucleated cell counts from reference gene primer amplification. Sequenced by immunoSEQ multiplex PCR; TCRdb stores in-frame clones only, minus some. D and trimming were read from the DNA, whereas the V and J calls and clone size are those reported in that table. Found here are about 260,000 clones, around 84% of them singletons; the top ten hold 4.2%. Input material: peripheral blood. The receptor was isolated from a man aged 55-75 years with acute or convalescent COVID-19. V gene TRBV7-9 combines with J gene TRBJ1-1; D gene uncertain. The CDR3 here is CASSLQSHTEAFF. CDR3 DNA: TGTGCCAGCAGCTTACAATCCCACACTGAAGCTTTCTTT.